What follows are 23 T cell receptor beta chains derived from one specimen sequenced in a study of identical twins. One entry per CDR3 protein results from TCRdb running MiXCR on the 5' RACE reads. The sample contains hundreds of thousands of distinct CDR3 sequences, about 8.9% of which appear only once. This same sample was also taken into another study, of yellow fever vaccine responses in identical twins.

The sequencing sample was made of memory (CD45RO+) T cells sorted from blood. The receptors stem from a woman between 18 and 30 years old in good health.

The chain recombines TRBV19 with TRBJ2-3; D call uncertain. The CDR3 contains 13 residues. Trimming took 1 base from V and 5 from J, leaving 7 bases between them. Germline lookup yields CDR1 LNHDA and CDR2 SQIVND (reference sequence). In DNA, the CDR3 is TGTGCCAGTAGTATAGGGACCGGAGATACGCAGTATTTT. Protein: CASSIGTGDTQYF.

Many counts were recorded for this clonotype. This chain's CDR3 is CSAREDRLYV. The CDR3 bases are TGCAGTGCTAGAGAAGACAGGCTATACGTC. The genes are TRBV20-1 and TRBJ2-7, with TRBD1 as a possible D gene (6 bases). Trimming shortened V by 0 bases and J by 13 bases, and 10 bases separated the two germline ends. The CDR3 loop spans 10 amino acids. Germline values: CDR1 DFQATT, CDR2 SNEGSKA (reference sequence).

In its sample, this clonotype was seen many times. This chain connects TRBV6-6 to TRBJ2-1; D uncertain. Trimming stripped 6 bases from V and 5 bases from J, with 11 bases between. From germline, CDR1 is MNHNY and CDR2 SVGAGI (reference sequence). The CDR3 length is 13 residues. The CDR3 is CASRGQLDNEQFF. The CDR3 DNA sequence: TGTGCCAGCAGAGGGCAGTTAGACAATGAGCAGTTCTTC.

This clonotype was detected many times. The J gene is TRBJ2-7, the V gene TRBV9; D uncertain. This CDR3 has 13 amino acids. Germline CDR1 SGDLS, CDR2 YYNGEE. Trimming stripped 4 bases from V and 3 bases from J, with 11 bases between. CDR3 sequence (DNA): TGTGCCAGCAGCCACCGACCCTTCTACGAGCAGTACGTC. Residues: CASSHRPFYEQYV.

This clonotype was seen many times. The chain carries TRBV24-1 and TRBJ2-1, with TRBD2 matching over 9 bases. With 4 bases clipped from V and 8 bases from J, the junction kept 14 bases outside the gene matches. The V gene's germline CDR1 is KGHDR and CDR2 SFDVKD. This CDR3 has 17 residues. The CDR3 sequence is CATSDRSGSKTVDEQFF. The CDR3 DNA reads TGTGCCACCAGTGACCGTAGCGGGAGCAAGACAGTCGATGAGCAGTTCTTC.

A note on this clonotype: It may be a read error: a sequence one base away is much more abundant. The gene calls are TRBV12-3 or TRBV12-4 and TRBJ1-2; a weak D match, TRBD1 (6 bases). The CDR3 consists of 13 residues. For the CDR3, the DNA is TGTGCCAGCAGTGTTGACAGGAACTGTGGCTACACCTTC. This sequence encodes CASSVDRNCGYTF.

The V and J genes are TRBV9 and TRBJ1-6; TRBD1 aligns across 8 bases. CDR1 and CDR2 (germline): SGDLS, YYNGEE. The V gene end was trimmed by 5 bases and the J gene end by 9 bases; junction bases not matched to a gene: 7. The CDR3 sequence is 14 residues long. CDR3 DNA sequence: TGTGCCAGCAGGCCGGACAGGGCTAGTTCACCCCTCCACTTT. Translated: CASRPDRASSPLHF.

This clonotype has a count of ten or more. This rearrangement joins TRBV12-3 or TRBV12-4 to TRBJ1-1; D is unclear. The CDR3 is made up of 13 amino acids. The V and J ends lost 3 bases and 5 bases respectively, with 10 bases between them. The chain's CDR3 is CASSFAAVTEAFF. The CDR3 region has the DNA TGTGCCAGCAGTTTTGCGGCGGTTACTGAAGCTTTCTTT.

The sample holds many counts of this clonotype. The chain is built from TRBV5-1 and TRBJ2-1; 9 nucleotides match TRBD1. CDR1 SGHRS and CDR2 YFSETQ come from the germline V gene. Trimming cost V 4 bases and J 5 bases; bases outside gene matches: 4. The CDR3 has 14 residues. The CDR3 loop reads CASSIRQGDNEQFF. The CDR3 DNA sequence: TGCGCCAGCAGCATAAGACAGGGGGACAATGAGCAGTTCTTC.

This clonotype has at least ten counts. The chain joins TRBV5-1 to TRBJ1-1; D might be TRBD1 (5 bases). CDR1 and CDR2 from the germline V gene are SGHRS and YFSETQ. Trimming took 4 bases from V and 1 from J, leaving 11 bases between them. CDR3 length: 14 amino acids. CDR3 protein: CASSGVGQNTEAFF. The CDR3 nucleotides are TGCGCCAGCAGCGGCGTAGGACAGAACACTGAAGCTTTCTTT.

The CDR3 coding sequence is TGCGCCAGCAGCTTGGGGGGACTAGCTGTCGGGTATTACAATGAGCAGTTCTTC. Translated: CASSLGGLAVGYYNEQFF. The chain recombines TRBV5-1 with TRBJ2-1; 9 bases match TRBD2. The germline CDR1 and CDR2 sequences are SGHRS and YFSETQ. Trimming at V came to 0 bases and at J to 4 bases, leaving 11 bases not matched to a gene. This CDR3 is built from 18 residues.

This clonotype occurred a few times. The chain links TRBV2 to TRBJ2-3, with D possibly called TRBD1 or TRBD2 (7 bases each). The CDR3 has 15 amino acids. Germline CDR1 reads SNHLY; CDR2 reads FYNNEI. V lost 7 bases, J lost 1 base, and 15 bases lay in between. The chain's CDR3 is CASIRGGAGTDTQYF. CDR3 bases: TGTGCCAGCATCAGGGGGGGGGCCGGCACAGATACGCAGTATTTT.

This clonotype was observed a handful of times. The V and J genes are TRBV7-8 and TRBJ2-4, with a tentative D call TRBD1 (6 bases). Germline V CDR1 and CDR2: SGHVS, FQNEAQ. With 3 bases removed from V and 2 bases from J, the gap between germline ends came to 17 bases. The CDR3 extends over 17 amino acids. The CDR3 spells CASSLGAGASPKNIQYF. CDR3 coding DNA: TGTGCCAGCAGCTTGGGGGCCGGAGCCTCACCCAAAAACATTCAGTACTTC. Drawing the rest from reference TRBV7-8 and TRBJ2-4, the complete variable domain is GAGVSQSPRYKVAKRGQDVALRCDPISGHVSLFWYQQALGQGPEFLTYFQNEAQLDKSGLPSDRFFAERPEGSVSTLKIQRTQQEDSAVYLCASSLGAGASPKNIQYFGAGTRLSVL.

The rearrangement joins TRBV18 to TRBJ2-4, with no clear D. V lost 4 bases and J 4 bases, leaving 8 bases between the germline ends. CDR3 length equals 13 residues. Germline V gives CDR1 KGHSH, CDR2 LQKENI. DNA for the CDR3: TGTGCCAGCTCACTCGGTTTGAAAAACATTCAGTACTTC. Translating gives CASSLGLKNIQYF.

The chain recombines TRBV5-1 with TRBJ2-7; D call uncertain. Deletions cut 0 bases from V and 3 bases from J, with 19 bases between. CDR1 and CDR2 (germline): SGHRS, YFSETQ. This CDR3 contains 17 residues. The CDR3 region is CASSLASNVGHGYEQYF. The DNA of the CDR3 is TGCGCCAGCAGCTTGGCCAGCAACGTAGGTCATGGCTACGAGCAGTACTTC.

This clonotype was counted at least ten times. This sequence joins TRBV29-1 and TRBJ2-4; 8 bases match TRBD2. The CDR3 contains 13 residues. Germline CDR1 and CDR2: SQVTM and ANQGSEA. V shed 7 bases, J shed 5 bases, and the junction held 7 bases outside the gene matches. This CDR3 is CSAHGAGENIQYF. Here the CDR3 DNA reads TGCAGCGCCCACGGAGCGGGGGAAAACATTCAGTACTTC.

This clonotype was detected a few times. The chain recombines TRBV6-1 with TRBJ2-1; 12 nucleotides line up with TRBD2. CDR3 length: 17 amino acids. V gave up 0 bases and J gave up 6 bases; unmatched junction bases: 6. Germline V lookup: CDR1 MNHNS, CDR2 SASEGT. CDR3: CASSEANGLAGRNEQFF. The CDR3 nucleotides are TGTGCCAGCAGTGAAGCGAACGGACTAGCGGGACGCAATGAGCAGTTCTTC.

This clonotype was picked up a small number of times. The V gene is TRBV10-3, the J gene TRBJ2-5, with D perhaps matching TRBD1 or TRBD2 (5 bases each). This CDR3 has 12 amino acids. Germline CDR1 is ENHRY and CDR2 is SYGVKD. Trimming cost V 10 bases and J 0 bases, with 9 bases left between them. CDR3 nucleotides: TGTGCCACCAAGGGACACCAAGAGACCCAGTACTTC. Encoded protein: CATKGHQETQYF.

There are a few counts of this clonotype. This chain joins TRBV11-3 and TRBJ2-3, with D tentatively TRBD2 (5 bases). The germline V gene encodes CDR1 SGHNT and CDR2 YENEEA. The ends were cut back, 3 bases at V and 0 bases at J, with 16 bases in the middle. The CDR3 extends over 17 amino acids. The CDR3 is CASSFSYSVASTDTQYF. The CDR3 DNA reads as TGTGCCAGCAGCTTCTCCTATAGCGTAGCTAGCACAGATACGCAGTATTTT.

The genes are TRBV27 and TRBJ2-1, with a tentative D call TRBD2 (6 bases). Per germline, CDR1 MNHEY and CDR2 SMNVEV (reference sequence). Trimming cost V 5 bases and J 6 bases, with 8 bases left between them. The CDR3 covers 12 residues. The CDR3 sequence is CASSRLGNEQFF. CDR3 sequence (DNA): TGTGCCAGCAGTAGACTAGGCAATGAGCAGTTCTTC.

In its sample, this clonotype was seen many times. The chain carries TRBV10-3 and TRBJ2-7, with D unclear. Germline assignment: CDR1 ENHRY and CDR2 SYGVKD. The V and J ends lost 2 bases and 3 bases respectively, with 11 bases between them. This CDR3 region has 14 residues. In DNA, the CDR3 is TGTGCCATCAGTGAGCGGAGACAAGACTACGAGCAGTACTTC. Its translation is CAISERRQDYEQYF.

The V and J genes are TRBV7-2 and TRBJ2-3, with 9 bases aligning to TRBD2. This CDR3 contains 15 residues. The germline V gene encodes CDR1 SGHTA and CDR2 FQGNSA. Unmatched junction bases numbered 4, after V lost 1 base and J lost 5 bases. The CDR3 DNA is TGTGCCAGCAGCTTAGGGGGACTAGCAAGAGATACGCAGTATTTT. Translated: CASSLGGLARDTQYF.

This clonotype came up many times. V usage is TRBV11-1 and J usage is TRBJ2-3; D unresolved. V was shortened by 5 bases and J by 0 bases, with 15 bases between the two germline ends. The CDR3 covers 16 residues. From germline, CDR1 is SGHAT and CDR2 FQDESV (reference sequence). This CDR3 is CASSHRVGASTDTQYF. CDR3 DNA sequence: TGTGCCAGCAGCCATAGGGTGGGCGCTAGCACAGATACGCAGTATTTT.